This T cell receptor beta chain was profiled in a study of T-cell memory formation after mild COVID-19 (dated by TCRdb to about 2021). About the full investigation: Most TCR sequence clusters were specific to one of the two donors. Longitudinal TCRalpha and TCRbeta repertoire sequencing tracked T-cell clones expanding and contracting after mild COVID-19 in two donors. Two young, previously healthy adult volunteers made up the cohort, one male and one female. Study-level results and caveats: Contracting CD4+ clones were found mainly in CM and EM memory subsets, while CD8+ clones were enriched in EMRA. SARS-CoV-2 specificity of the second-wave clones peaking on day 37 was not confirmed. Clones contracting from day 15 to 85 had balanced CD4/CD8 phenotypes, while a second wave expanding from day 15 to 37 was biased towards CD4+. The study covered only two mild cases, and larger cohorts including severe cases with pre-infection samples were considered necessary. Some responding clones were detected in pre-infection memory, which suggested that pre-existing cross-reactive memory T cells had joined the SARS-CoV-2 response.

This clonotype came up a few times. Its antigen is not yet known. Base qualities are not recorded, but no much larger clone differs from it by a single base. The reads were generated on an Illumina NovaSeq 6000. TCRalpha and TCRbeta cDNA libraries were constructed by 5'RACE with constant-segment primers, with sample barcodes and unique molecular identifiers being introduced. Trizol reagent was used to extract RNA from every sample. Library amplification was performed in two PCR steps, and a second sample barcode and Illumina TruSeq adapters were introduced in the second step. The libraries were sequenced on an Illumina NovaSeq using 2 x 150 bp paired-end reads. On the authors' methods: Reads were demultiplexed and collapsed into UMI-guided consensus sequences with migec v1.2.7. Using mixcr v2.1.11, the UMI consensuses were aligned to TRA and TRB V and J templates and assembled into clonotypes. A clonotype was counted as expanded or contracted only if both edgeR and NoisET called the change significant, with noise models trained on biological replicates. For edgeR calls, the cutoffs were a false discovery rate-adjusted p below 0.01 and a log2 fold-change threshold of 1. As an exploratory analysis of dynamics, PCA with hierarchical clustering was applied to max-normalized trajectories of the 1000 most abundant clonotypes. Each responding clone was given a CD4 or CD8 phenotype based on the CD4+ and CD8+ repertoires, which had been sequenced separately. Starting from the raw public reads, TCRdb applied fastp trimming at Q25, assembled clones with MiXCR and retained in-frame beta chains. Every entry covers one CDR3 protein and lists the most common genes and DNA from its rows. These V and J calls are TCRdb output, not the study's own analysis. This sample has roughly 410,000 distinct CDR3 sequences in its table, and approximately 24% of those were observed once. The ten largest make up 8.5% to 10% of the sample.

V loses 3 bases at its end and J loses 6 bases; junction bases beyond the gene matches: 14. CDR1 and CDR2, per the germline V gene, are SGHRS and YFSETQ. The CDR3 runs 16 amino acids, cysteine and phenylalanine included. The kept DNA is CDR3 alone, 48 bases in frame from the first base. PBMCs were isolated by Ficoll-Paque density gradient centrifugation. The rearranged segments are TRBV5-1 and TRBJ2-7, with 8 bases aligning to TRBD1. Specimen: PBMCs or a T cell subset sorted from them (not recorded which). The TCR comes from an adult woman who had mild COVID-19 (a few samples of this study predate the infection). The sample titles of this study are shuffled in the database, so cell type and time point are left out; the donor was told from shared clones. CDR3 loop: CASSSSRNSQGGEQYF. In nucleotides, the sequence is TGCGCCAGCAGCTCCTCTAGAAACTCACAGGGGGGCGAGCAGTACTTC.